What follows are 14 T cell receptor beta chains derived from one specimen sequenced in a study of T-cell memory formation after mild COVID-19. TCRdb re-derived calls from the 5' RACE reads in MiXCR, one entry per CDR3 protein. The sample includes 400,000 or so distinct CDR3 sequences, 20% of them seen just once. The sequenced material came from PBMCs or a T cell subset sorted from them (not recorded which). All receptors derive from an adult woman who had mild COVID-19 (a few samples of this study predate the infection). Cell type and time point are not known.

The chain couples TRBV12-3 or TRBV12-4 to TRBJ1-1; D is unclear. This CDR3 has 13 residues. Trimming shortened V by 1 base and J by 7 bases, and 10 bases separated the two germline ends. The CDR3 region has the DNA TGTGCCAGCAGTTTAGAGCTGACCCTTGAAGCTTTCTTT. Protein: CASSLELTLEAFF.

At least ten counts were recorded for this clonotype. The chain recombines TRBV5-1 with TRBJ1-3; D possibly corresponds to TRBD1 (6 bases). The CDR3 length is 16 residues. V lost 0 bases to trimming and J lost 4 bases, with 14 bases between them. Germline CDR1 is SGHRS and CDR2 is YFSETQ. CDR3 nucleotide sequence: TGCGCCAGCAGCTTGGGCCCGAAGACAGGAGGAAACACCATATATTTT. Protein: CASSLGPKTGGNTIYF.

This clonotype was seen repeatedly, ten times or more. This chain joins TRBV5-1 and TRBJ1-1; D not resolved. V was clipped by 1 base and J by 4 bases, with 8 bases between them. The CDR3 sequence is 13 residues long. In germline, CDR1 is SGHRS, CDR2 YFSETQ. The CDR3 DNA reads TGCGCCAGCAGCTTGCGTACGGGCACTGAAGCTTTCTTT. Translated, it gives CASSLRTGTEAFF.

This clonotype has a handful of counts. The chain links TRBV5-4 to TRBJ2-1; D perhaps matches TRBD2 (7 bases). V lost 1 base to trimming and J lost 6 bases, with 14 bases between them. Germline assignment: CDR1 SGHNT and CDR2 YYREEE (reference sequence). This CDR3 comprises 15 residues. The CDR3, as DNA: TGTGCCAGCAGCTTGAATACGGGGGGCCTCAATGAGCAGTTCTTC. Translated: CASSLNTGGLNEQFF.

DNA of the CDR3: TGCAGCGTCCGAGGGGGGTGGGAGACCCAGTACTTC. Translation gives CSVRGGWETQYF. V is TRBV29-1 and J is TRBJ2-5, with D perhaps matching TRBD1 or TRBD2 (6 bases each). Trimming took 6 bases from V and 5 from J, leaving 13 bases between them. Germline CDR1 and CDR2: SQVTM and ANQGSEA. The CDR3 covers 12 residues.

The V call is TRBV11-1, the J call TRBJ2-3; D is ambiguous. The length of the CDR3 is 15 residues. Trimming took 1 base from V and 2 from J, leaving 10 bases between them. Germline CDR1 and CDR2: SGHAT and FQDESV (reference sequence). CDR3 in DNA: TGTGCCAGCAGCTTAGGCGTTTCCTACACAGATACGCAGTATTTT. Protein product: CASSLGVSYTDTQYF. Complete variable domain (other parts from reference TRBV11-1 and TRBJ2-3): EAEVAQSPRYKITEKSQAVAFWCDPISGHATLYWYRQILGQGPELLVQFQDESVVDDSQLPKDRFSAERLKGVDSTLKIQPAELGDSAMYLCASSLGVSYTDTQYFGPGTRLTVL.

The chain recombines TRBV7-9 with TRBJ2-7; D remains unclear. The V end was cut by 1 base, the J end by 2 bases, with 15 bases between. Germline CDR1 reads SEHNR; CDR2 reads FQNEAQ (reference sequence). The CDR3 length is 16 residues. CDR3 DNA: TGTGCCAGCAGCTTAGACCTTGAGGCTAACCCCTACGAGCAGTACTTC. Translating it yields CASSLDLEANPYEQYF.

The genes are TRBV27 and TRBJ1-2; TRBD1 might be the D (5 bases). Germline lookup yields CDR1 MNHEY and CDR2 SMNVEV (reference sequence). V was trimmed by 0 bases and J by 4 bases, leaving 15 bases between them. The CDR3 extends over 16 amino acids. This CDR3 reads CASSLSPQGGGYGYTF. The CDR3 nucleotides are TGTGCCAGCAGTTTATCGCCCCAGGGAGGAGGCTATGGCTACACCTTC.

This clonotype showed up just a few times. The V gene is TRBV4-1, the J gene TRBJ2-3; tentatively, D is TRBD2 (6 bases). The CDR3 extends over 15 amino acids. The germline gives CDR1 MGHRA, CDR2 YSYEKL. The ends were cut back, 0 bases at V and 6 bases at J, with 13 bases in the middle. The CDR3 region has the DNA TGCGCCAGCAGCCAAGATGGAGGGGTGAGGGATACGCAGTATTTT. Amino acid sequence: CASSQDGGVRDTQYF.

The V call is TRBV2, the J call TRBJ2-3; the D gene is possibly TRBD2 (6 bases). CDR1 is SNHLY and CDR2 is FYNNEI in the germline V gene. The CDR3 is made up of 11 amino acids. The V gene lost 5 bases and the J gene lost 15 bases, with 15 bases spanning the gap. CDR3 sequence reads: CASSNRDWPYF. CDR3 nucleotides: TGTGCCAGCAGTAACCGGGACTGGCCTTATTTT.

The rearrangement uses TRBV5-1 and TRBJ2-7; 7 nucleotides agree with TRBD2. V lost 1 base to trimming and J lost 6 bases; unmatched junction nucleotides: 10. This CDR3 comprises 15 residues. From germline, CDR1 is SGHRS and CDR2 YFSETQ. The CDR3 DNA reads TGCGCCAGCAGCTTGTCTGGGCGGGAGAACGTCGAGCAGTACTTC. Its protein product is CASSLSGRENVEQYF.

The genes are TRBV6-1 and TRBJ2-4, with 10 bases identical to TRBD1. V lost 7 bases to trimming and J lost 4 bases; unmatched junction nucleotides: 4. CDR3 length equals 14 residues. Per the germline V gene, CDR1 is MNHNS and CDR2 is SASEGT. CDR3 in DNA: TGTGCCAGCAAGGACAGGGGGAGGAAAAACATTCAGTACTTC. Translating gives CASKDRGRKNIQYF.

This clonotype was seen a handful of times. CDR3 sequence (DNA): TGTGCCAGCAGCTTAAGTGAGGGGGGACCGGGACTAGCGGGAGTATTGGGTAGAAATGAGCAGTTCTTC. Translating gives CASSLSEGGPGLAGVLGRNEQFF. This chain joins TRBV7-3 and TRBJ2-1; 14 bases map to TRBD2. Germline V gene lookup returns CDR1 SGHTA and CDR2 FQGTGA. The trim removed 1 base at V and 7 bases at J, leaving 24 bases unmatched. The CDR3 runs 23 residues.

The rearrangement joins TRBV25-1 to TRBJ2-7; 7 bases map to TRBD2. CDR3 size: 14 residues. CDR1 and CDR2 (germline): MGHDK, SYGVNS. J lost 4 bases, V lost 7 bases, and 10 bases had no gene match. The CDR3 DNA reads TGTGCCAGCACTCACTCATTGGGGGGGTACGAGCAGTACTTC. Its translation is CASTHSLGGYEQYF.